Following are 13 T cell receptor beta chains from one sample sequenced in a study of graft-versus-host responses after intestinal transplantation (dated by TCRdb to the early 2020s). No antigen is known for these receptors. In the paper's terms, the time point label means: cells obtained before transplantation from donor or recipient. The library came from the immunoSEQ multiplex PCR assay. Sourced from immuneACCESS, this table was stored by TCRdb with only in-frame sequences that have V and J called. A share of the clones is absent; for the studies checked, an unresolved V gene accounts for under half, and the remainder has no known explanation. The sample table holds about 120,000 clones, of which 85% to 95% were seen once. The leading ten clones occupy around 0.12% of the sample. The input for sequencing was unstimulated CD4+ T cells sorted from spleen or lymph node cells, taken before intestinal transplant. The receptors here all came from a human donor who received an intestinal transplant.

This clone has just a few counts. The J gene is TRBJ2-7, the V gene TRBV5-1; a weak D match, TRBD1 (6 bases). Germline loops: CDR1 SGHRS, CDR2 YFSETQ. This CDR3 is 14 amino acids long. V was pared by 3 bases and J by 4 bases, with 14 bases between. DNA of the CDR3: TGCGCCAGCAGCTCCACTGAAACAGGGTACGAGCAGTACTTC. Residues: CASSSTETGYEQYF. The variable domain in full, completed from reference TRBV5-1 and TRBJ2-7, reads KAGVTQTPRYLIKTRGQQVTLSCSPISGHRSVSWYQQTPGQGLQFLFEYFSETQRNKGNFPGRFSGRQFSNSRSEMNVSTLELGDSALYLCASSSTETGYEQYFGPGTRLTVT.

CDR3 region: CASSSRAGAQETQYF. Here the CDR3 DNA reads TGTGCCAGCAGCTCCCGGGCAGGGGCTCAAGAGACCCAGTACTTC. The chain couples TRBV7-6 to TRBJ2-5, with TRBD1 as a possible D gene (6 bases). Germline CDR1 is SGHVS and CDR2 is FNYEAQ. This CDR3 region has 15 residues. Trimming left V 4 bases short and J 2 bases short, with 14 bases between.

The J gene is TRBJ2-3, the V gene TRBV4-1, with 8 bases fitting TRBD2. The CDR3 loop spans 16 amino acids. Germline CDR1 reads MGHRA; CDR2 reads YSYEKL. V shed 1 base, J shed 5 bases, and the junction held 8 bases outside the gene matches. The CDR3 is CASSQGVGLAIDTQYF. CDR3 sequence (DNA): TGCGCCAGCAGCCAAGGGGTAGGACTAGCCATAGATACGCAGTATTTT.

The DNA for the CDR3 is TGTGCCAGCAGCGCAAAACCCGGGACAGGGGGAGGAGAGACCCAGTACTTC. It specifies CASSAKPGTGGGETQYF. The gene calls are TRBV9 and TRBJ2-5, with TRBD1 matching over 11 bases. With 3 bases clipped from V and 4 bases from J, the junction kept 11 bases outside the gene matches. Germline values: CDR1 SGDLS, CDR2 YYNGEE. The CDR3 totals 17 residues.

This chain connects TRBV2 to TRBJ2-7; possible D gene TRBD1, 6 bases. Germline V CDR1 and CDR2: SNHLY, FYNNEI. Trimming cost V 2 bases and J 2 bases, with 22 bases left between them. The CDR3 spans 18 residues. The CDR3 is CASSELWGHLSAPYEQYF. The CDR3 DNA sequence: TGTGCCAGCAGTGAATTATGGGGGCATTTGTCGGCCCCCTACGAGCAGTACTTC.

CDR3 sequence (DNA): TGTGCCAGTAGTCGCTCCCGGGACAGGTTATGGGCTCCGAACACTGAAGCTTTCTTT. It specifies CASSRSRDRLWAPNTEAFF. The chain is built from TRBV19 and TRBJ1-1; 8 nucleotides line up with TRBD1. J was trimmed by 1 base and V by 5 bases; bases with no gene match: 18. This CDR3 contains 19 residues. Germline V gives CDR1 LNHDA, CDR2 SQIVND (reference sequence).

The CDR3 DNA reads TGCGCCAGCAGCCAAGATACCTCGGGGACTAGCTACAATGAGCAGTTCTTC. Translating gives CASSQDTSGTSYNEQFF. The chain recombines TRBV4-1 with TRBJ2-1; 8 nucleotides agree with TRBD2. The germline V gene encodes CDR1 MGHRA and CDR2 YSYEKL. V shed 0 bases, J shed 3 bases, and the junction held 7 bases outside the gene matches. The CDR3 has 17 residues.

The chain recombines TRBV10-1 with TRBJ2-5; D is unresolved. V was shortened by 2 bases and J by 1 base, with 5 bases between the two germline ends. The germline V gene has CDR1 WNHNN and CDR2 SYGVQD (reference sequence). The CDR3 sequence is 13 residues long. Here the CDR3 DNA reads TGCGCCAGCAGTGAGGGCAGCCAAGAGACCCAGTACTTC. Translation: CASSEGSQETQYF.

The CDR3 is CASSLGTGRNNEQFF. CDR3 bases: TGTGCCAGCAGCCTGGGGACAGGGCGAAACAATGAGCAGTTCTTC. The rearrangement joins TRBV5-4 to TRBJ2-1; 9 bases map to TRBD1. The length of the CDR3 is 15 residues. Trimming at V came to 4 bases and at J to 5 bases, leaving 7 bases not matched to a gene. Germline CDR1 is SGHNT and CDR2 is YYREEE (reference sequence).

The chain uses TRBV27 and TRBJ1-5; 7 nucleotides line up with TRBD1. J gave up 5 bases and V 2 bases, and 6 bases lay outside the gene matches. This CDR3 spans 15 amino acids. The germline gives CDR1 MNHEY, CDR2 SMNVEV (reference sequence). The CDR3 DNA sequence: TGTGCCAGCAGTTTAACAGGGGTAGGACATCAGCCCCAGCATTTT. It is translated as CASSLTGVGHQPQHF.

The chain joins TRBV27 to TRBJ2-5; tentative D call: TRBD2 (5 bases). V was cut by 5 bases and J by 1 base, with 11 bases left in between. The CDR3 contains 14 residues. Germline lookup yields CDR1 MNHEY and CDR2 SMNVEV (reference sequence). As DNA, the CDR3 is TGTGCCAGCAGTGGCGGACTTTTCCAAGAGACCCAGTACTTC. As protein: CASSGGLFQETQYF.

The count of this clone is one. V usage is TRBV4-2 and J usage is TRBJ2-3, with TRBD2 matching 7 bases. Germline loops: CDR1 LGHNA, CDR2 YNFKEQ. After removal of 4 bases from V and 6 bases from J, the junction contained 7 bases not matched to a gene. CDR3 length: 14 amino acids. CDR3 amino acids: CASSPQSGIDTQYF. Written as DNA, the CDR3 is TGTGCCAGCAGCCCCCAAAGCGGGATTGATACGCAGTATTTT.

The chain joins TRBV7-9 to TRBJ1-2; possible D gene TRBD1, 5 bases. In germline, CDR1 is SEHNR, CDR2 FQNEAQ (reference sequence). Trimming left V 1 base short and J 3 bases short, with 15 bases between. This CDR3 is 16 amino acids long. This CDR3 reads CASSLVVGASDYGYTF. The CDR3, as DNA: TGTGCCAGCAGCTTAGTTGTCGGGGCGTCTGACTATGGCTACACCTTC.